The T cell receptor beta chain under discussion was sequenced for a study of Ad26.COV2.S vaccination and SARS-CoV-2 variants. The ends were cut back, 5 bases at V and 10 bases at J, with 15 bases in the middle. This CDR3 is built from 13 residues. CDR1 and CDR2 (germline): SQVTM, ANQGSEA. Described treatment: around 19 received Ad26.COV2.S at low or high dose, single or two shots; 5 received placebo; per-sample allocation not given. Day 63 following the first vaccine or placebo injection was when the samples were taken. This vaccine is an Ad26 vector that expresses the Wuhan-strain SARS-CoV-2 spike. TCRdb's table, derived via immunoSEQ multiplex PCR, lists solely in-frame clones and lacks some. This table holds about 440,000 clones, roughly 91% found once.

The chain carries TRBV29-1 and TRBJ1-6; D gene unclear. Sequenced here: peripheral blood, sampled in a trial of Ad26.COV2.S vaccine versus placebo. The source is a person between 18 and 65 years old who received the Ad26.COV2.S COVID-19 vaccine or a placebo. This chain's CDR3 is CSVSGQVGSPLHF. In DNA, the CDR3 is TGCAGCGTTTCAGGCCAGGTGGGCTCACCCCTCCACTTT. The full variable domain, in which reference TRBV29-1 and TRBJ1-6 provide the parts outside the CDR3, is SAVISQKPSRDICQRGTSLTIQCQVDSQVTMMFWYRQQPGQSLTLIATANQGSEATYESGFVIDKFPISRPNLTFSTLTVSNMSPEDSSIYLCSVSGQVGSPLHFGNGTRLTVT.